This T cell receptor beta chain was captured in a study of control samples from healthy donors and cancer patients. Assay used: immunoSEQ multiplex PCR; TCRdb lists only in-frame clones, some missing. The sample includes fewer than 200,000 clones, more than 80% of them seen just once. Germline loops: CDR1 SGHRS, CDR2 YFSETQ. This CDR3 comprises 17 residues. With 4 bases clipped from V and 0 bases from J, the junction kept 9 bases outside the gene matches. The receptor was isolated from a man aged 30 to 39 in good health. The V and J genes are TRBV5-1 and TRBJ2-1, with TRBD1 matching over 8 bases. The source material was blood. CDR3 in amino acids: CASSLRGQGSSYNEQFF. In nucleotides, the CDR3 is TGCGCCAGCAGCCTTCGTGGACAGGGTAGCTCCTACAATGAGCAGTTCTTC.